Below are 19 T cell receptor beta chains sequenced from a single sample in a study of shared clonotypes between healthy human individuals. Clones were read by immunoSEQ multiplex PCR, and TCRdb kept only the in-frame ones, dropping some. Here the sample spans around 1.6 million clones, around 98% being singletons. Sequencing was done on a sample of naive CD4+ T cells sorted from blood. As to subset: CD45RA+ positively selected. Receptor source: a man between 25 and 39 years old in good health.

The rearrangement links TRBV28 to TRBJ2-3; D call uncertain. Germline V gives CDR1 MDHEN, CDR2 SYDVKM. This CDR3 spans 15 amino acids. Between the trimmed V and J ends, which lost 5 bases and 3 bases, there was a span of 15 bases. The CDR3 loop reads CASSLDPVQTDTQYF. CDR3 DNA sequence: TGTGCCAGCAGTCTTGACCCGGTGCAAACAGATACGCAGTATTTT.

The chain couples TRBV28 to TRBJ1-1; D is unclear. With 2 bases removed from V and 8 bases from J, the gap between germline ends came to 3 bases. The CDR3 length is 10 residues. The germline CDR1 and CDR2 sequences are MDHEN and SYDVKM. The CDR3 here is CASSLGEAFF. The DNA for the CDR3 is TGTGCCAGCAGTTTAGGAGAAGCTTTCTTT.

V is TRBV28 and J is TRBJ2-7; D ambiguous. Germline assignment: CDR1 MDHEN and CDR2 SYDVKM. Trimming pared 5 bases from V and 1 base from J, leaving 15 bases between. This CDR3 region has 15 residues. The CDR3 sequence is CASSPPRVGSYEQYF. The CDR3 bases are TGTGCCAGCAGTCCTCCCCGGGTGGGTTCCTACGAGCAGTACTTC.

The V call is TRBV27, the J call TRBJ2-1; 11 positions match TRBD2. V lost 10 bases to trimming and J lost 5 bases; unmatched junction nucleotides: 10. The CDR3 spans 15 residues. Looked up from germline, CDR1 is MNHEY and CDR2 is SMNVEV (reference sequence). The DNA for the CDR3 is TGTGCCACCACCTCTCTAGCGGGAGGAAACAATGAGCAGTTCTTC. This gives the protein CATTSLAGGNNEQFF.

This clone appeared a single time. The CDR3 protein is CASSPGGGTGSYEQYF. The DNA for the CDR3 is TGTGCCAGCTCACCCGGGGGGGGGACGGGCTCCTACGAGCAGTACTTC. The chain carries TRBV18 and TRBJ2-7; 8 positions match TRBD2. From germline, CDR1 is KGHSH and CDR2 LQKENI. J lost 0 bases, V lost 3 bases, and 7 bases had no gene match. The CDR3 is 16 residues long.

The rearrangement links TRBV19 to TRBJ1-5, with D uncertain. V dropped 8 bases and J dropped 6 bases, with 20 bases sitting between them. The CDR3 length is 15 residues. Germline CDR1 is LNHDA and CDR2 is SQIVND (reference sequence). The CDR3 protein is CASSTLVRSGQPQHF. In DNA form, the CDR3 reads TGTGCCAGTTCGACTCTAGTCCGATCGGGTCAGCCCCAGCATTTT.

This clone was detected only once. The chain joins TRBV2 to TRBJ2-1, with D perhaps TRBD2 (5 bases). Trimming stripped 8 bases from V and 10 bases from J, with 12 bases between. The CDR3 consists of 11 residues. From germline, CDR1 is SNHLY and CDR2 FYNNEI. The CDR3 nucleotides read TGTGCCAGCGCGGGCAGCCTGGAGCAGTTCTTC. This encodes CASAGSLEQFF.

Comment on this clone: Other DNA sequences in this sample translate to the same CDR3. The rearrangement links TRBV18 to TRBJ1-5, with a weak D call TRBD1 (6 bases). The CDR3 length is 15 residues. Germline CDR1 reads KGHSH; CDR2 reads LQKENI. Trimming left V 3 bases short and J 2 bases short, with 11 bases between. For the CDR3, the DNA is TGTGCCAGCTCACCCAGGGGAGAGGGCAATCAGCCCCAGCATTTT. As protein: CASSPRGEGNQPQHF.

The chain has TRBV10-3 and TRBJ2-1; the D gene could be TRBD1 or TRBD2 (5 bases each). Germline V gene sequence: CDR1 ENHRY, CDR2 SYGVKD. The CDR3 sequence is 12 residues long. Between the trimmed V and J ends, which lost 6 bases and 5 bases, there was a span of 8 bases. The CDR3 nucleotides read TGTGCCATCAGGCAGGGAGACAATGAGCAGTTCTTC. Its protein product is CAIRQGDNEQFF.

CDR3 amino acids: CAISGRDEAFYEQYF. In DNA form, the CDR3 reads TGTGCCATCAGTGGGAGGGACGAGGCTTTCTACGAGCAGTACTTC. The chain is built from TRBV10-3 and TRBJ2-7; tentatively, D is TRBD2 (6 bases). Per germline, CDR1 ENHRY and CDR2 SYGVKD. The V gene lost 4 bases and the J gene lost 3 bases, with 16 bases spanning the gap. This CDR3 spans 15 amino acids.

This chain connects TRBV5-1 to TRBJ2-2; D unresolved. The CDR3 has 11 amino acids. Germline V lookup: CDR1 SGHRS, CDR2 YFSETQ. Between the trimmed V and J ends, which lost 8 bases and 4 bases, there was a span of 6 bases. CDR3 coding DNA: TGCGCCAGTCAGATCACCGGGGAGCTGTTTTTT. Protein sequence: CASQITGELFF.

The chain is built from TRBV7-2 and TRBJ2-2, with D unclear. The CDR3 is made up of 15 amino acids. The V gene lost 1 base and the J gene lost 6 bases, with 12 bases spanning the gap. CDR1 is SGHTA, CDR2 FQGNSA, per germline. CDR3 DNA sequence: TGTGCCAGCAGCTTAGACTTATGGGTTCCCGGGGAGCTGTTTTTT. The encoded protein is CASSLDLWVPGELFF.

The chain has TRBV7-2 and TRBJ1-2; D is undetermined. CDR1 is SGHTA and CDR2 is FQGNSA in the germline V gene. The CDR3 runs to 14 residues. Trimming took 2 bases from V and 5 from J, leaving 12 bases between them. CDR3 DNA sequence: TGTGCCAGCAGCTTAACCGCGGCGGGGTATGGCTACACCTTC. Amino acid sequence: CASSLTAAGYGYTF.

This clone was counted a few times. The rearrangement joins TRBV6-5 to TRBJ2-7; D is undetermined. Trimming removed 5 bases from V and 3 bases from J, with 11 bases in between. This CDR3 region has 13 residues. Germline CDR1 MNHEY, CDR2 SVGAGI. The chain's CDR3 is CASSRLGGYEQYF. The CDR3 nucleotides are TGTGCCAGCAGTCGCCTAGGCGGCTACGAGCAGTACTTC.

CDR3 region: CASRRRQGWTEAFF. The CDR3 DNA follows: TGTGCCAGCAGGAGGCGACAGGGGTGGACTGAAGCTTTCTTT. The chain combines TRBV2 with TRBJ1-1; 8 bases are a match to TRBD1. The V and J ends lost 6 bases and 5 bases, in that order; junction bases with no gene match: 8. This CDR3 has 14 amino acids. Germline assignment: CDR1 SNHLY and CDR2 FYNNEI.

This clone was seen a few times. The chain couples TRBV6-1 to TRBJ1-5; 7 positions agree with TRBD1. In germline, CDR1 is MNHNS, CDR2 SASEGT. V lost 1 base and J lost 9; bases outside the gene matches: 3. CDR3 length: 13 residues. CDR3 amino acids: CASSEGAGGPQHF. CDR3 nucleotide sequence: TGTGCCAGCAGTGAAGGGGCAGGGGGGCCCCAGCATTTT.

A note on this clone: At one end, the junction sequence differs from germline, possibly due to a read error. The J gene is TRBJ2-2, the V gene TRBV7-7; D not certain. From germline, CDR1 is SSHAT and CDR2 FNYEAQ (reference sequence). This CDR3 is built from 13 residues. Here the CDR3 DNA reads TGTGCTAGCAGCTTAGTGGACACCGGGGAGCTGTTTTTT. It encodes CASSLVDTGELFF.

The chain couples TRBV10-3 to TRBJ1-5; D uncertain. V lost 2 bases, J lost 3 bases, and 8 bases lay in between. Looked up from germline, CDR1 is ENHRY and CDR2 is SYGVKD. This CDR3 has 14 amino acids. DNA of the CDR3: TGTGCCATCAGTGAGCAAGGGTACAATCAGCCCCAGCATTTT. It codes for CAISEQGYNQPQHF.

The chain recombines TRBV5-1 with TRBJ2-3; D call uncertain. The CDR3 spans 12 residues. V shed 5 bases and J shed 6 bases, with 10 bases lying between them. Germline values: CDR1 SGHRS, CDR2 YFSETQ. CDR3 sequence (DNA): TGCGCCAGCAGTGCTGAAGGTGATACGCAGTATTTT. Residues: CASSAEGDTQYF.